This TCR beta chain was captured by sequencing in a study of T cell responses to AZD1222 COVID-19 vaccine. This clone was counted a single time. Its cognate antigen is unknown. Only in-frame clones appear in the TCRdb table, and some are missing; sequencing was by immunoSEQ multiplex PCR. The sample shows 150,000 to 200,000 clones, roughly 88% of them seen only once. Pooled together were second doses at about 4 or about 12 weeks. CDR3 length equals 14 residues. The germline CDR1 and CDR2 sequences are LGHDT and YNNKEL (reference sequence). Trimming removed 6 bases from V and 3 bases from J; junction bases left unmatched: 5. Overall study results and limits: Baseline antibody screening turned up just a handful of seropositive AZD1222 recipients. In a largely white British group with more females than males, clonal diversity was possibly underestimated.

The chain employs TRBV3-1 (or the pseudogene TRBV3-2) and TRBJ2-7; 10 nucleotides line up with TRBD1. The TCR comes from an adult who received the AZD1222 COVID-19 vaccine. The sequences come from peripheral blood, collected 28 days after the second AZD1222 dose. The DNA of the CDR3 is TGTGCCAGCAGTACGGGACAGGGGTTCTACGAGCAGTACTTC. Translated: CASSTGQGFYEQYF.